Listed below are T cell receptor beta chains from one sample, sequenced in a study of CD8+ T cells in alopecia areata. Using immunoSEQ multiplex PCR, the repertoire was profiled, and TCRdb retains in-frame clones only, with some absent. The data contain about 250,000 clones, roughly 60% of them singletons. Sequenced material: CD4+ T cells sorted from blood, taken at roughly week 53, from a patient treated with tofacitinib. The receptors stem from a human donor with alopecia areata. The conserved cysteine and the conserved F or W are not part of the CDR3 here. Each record gives: CDR3 protein, J gene, V gene, D gene. The D gene is left open where the match is weak.

ASSPRAGYEQY	TRBJ2-7	TRBV18	-
AWSVLVRGTNGYT	TRBJ1-2	TRBV30	-
SVEGQGTEAF	TRBJ1-1	TRBV29-1	-
ATSSLTGWGVYGYT	TRBJ1-2	TRBV15	TRBD1
ASRTGRNSPLH	TRBJ1-6	TRBV6-5	TRBD1
AWIGLKGQRRGELF	TRBJ2-2	TRBV30	TRBD1
ASSLELGQETQY	TRBJ2-5	TRBV5-4	-
SVVRGPETQY	TRBJ2-5	TRBV29-1	-
AWSYGGYPYEQY	TRBJ2-7	TRBV30	-
ASSPQETQY	TRBJ2-5	TRBV18	-
ASSFGVGKPQH	TRBJ1-5	TRBV27	-
AWRGRENQPQH	TRBJ1-5	TRBV30	-
ASSANTGELF	TRBJ2-2	TRBV9	-
STRDSTDTQY	TRBJ2-3	TRBV29-1	TRBD1
ASSLGPQETQY	TRBJ2-5	TRBV5-6	-
ASSQKTGVNSPLH	TRBJ1-6	TRBV4-1	TRBD1
SVEPPGHTDTQY	TRBJ2-3	TRBV29-1	-
ASSRDHTDTQY	TRBJ2-3	TRBV7-2	-
ASSPTRVENIQY	TRBJ2-4	TRBV6-1	-
AWRQDVRGNQPQH	TRBJ1-5	TRBV30	-
ASRNTGSPYEQY	TRBJ2-7	TRBV4-2	-
ASSRWDRASYNEQF	TRBJ2-1	TRBV5-6	TRBD1